This T cell receptor beta chain was recorded in a study of blood T cells in healthy people across ages. Together with a sample-barcoded 5' primer, a J-beta primer mix was included in a second PCR lasting about 7 to 11 cycles. TCRdb re-analysed the 5' RACE reads in MiXCR, keeping a single row per CDR3 protein. The table shows 700,000 to 950,000 distinct CDR3 sequences, with approximately 43% occurring only once. The study's findings and limits: Naive CD4+ cells and diversity were both higher in long-lived donors than in aged donors.

Of note for this clonotype: Its antigen is currently unknown.

The CDR3 spans 16 residues. With 6 bases clipped from V and 13 bases from J, the junction kept 21 bases outside the gene matches. Germline V gene data show CDR1 as ENHRY and CDR2 as SYGVKD. The source is a woman aged 60-70 years in good health. The rearrangement uses TRBV10-3 and TRBJ2-1; 7 nucleotides align to TRBD1. The sequencing sample was made of blood. Here the CDR3 DNA reads TGTGCCATCAGCGGACGAGAGGGGGCGGACCAAGAGACCCAGTTCTTC. It yields the protein CAISGREGADQETQFF.